One and the same sample provided the 11 T cell receptor beta chains below, sequenced in a study of blood T cell repertoires in COVID-19. Only in-frame clones appear in the TCRdb table, and some are missing; sequencing was by immunoSEQ multiplex PCR. This sample has approximately 64,000 clones, with more than 75% found just once. Sequenced: PBMCs or T cells enriched from blood (not recorded which). The receptors stem from a woman aged 40 to 50 who had recovered from COVID-19.

This clone was observed once. The chain joins TRBV5-1 to TRBJ2-7; no definite D call. The germline V gene encodes CDR1 SGHRS and CDR2 YFSETQ. The V gene lost 4 bases and the J gene lost 5 bases, with 10 bases spanning the gap. The CDR3 length is 12 residues. The CDR3 nucleotides are TGCGCCAGCAGCCCCCTAAGCCACGAGCAGTACTTC. Translation gives CASSPLSHEQYF.

The rearrangement joins TRBV3-1 (or the pseudogene TRBV3-2) to TRBJ1-5, with 7 positions matching TRBD1. This CDR3 is 14 amino acids long. Germline V gene sequence: CDR1 LGHDT, CDR2 YNNKEL (reference sequence). The V segment lost 2 bases and the J segment 7 bases; nucleotides outside the gene matches: 5. As DNA, the CDR3 is TGTGCCAGCAGCCAAACAGCAGGGGGGCAGCCCCAGCATTTT. Protein product: CASSQTAGGQPQHF.

The rearrangement links TRBV19 to TRBJ1-3, with a tentative D call TRBD1 (5 bases). The germline V gene encodes CDR1 LNHDA and CDR2 SQIVND (reference sequence). V gave up 3 bases and J gave up 0 bases, with 12 bases separating them. The CDR3 sequence is 16 residues long. The CDR3 DNA sequence: TGTGCCAGTAGTATCCGGGACTTACACTCTGGAAACACCATATATTTT. Protein: CASSIRDLHSGNTIYF.

The gene calls are TRBV2 and TRBJ1-2, with no clear D. This CDR3 is built from 14 residues. Deletions cut 2 bases from V and 3 bases from J, with 10 bases between. Germline V gives CDR1 SNHLY, CDR2 FYNNEI. The CDR3: CASSEYSQDYGYTF. Here the CDR3 DNA reads TGTGCCAGCAGTGAATACAGCCAGGACTATGGCTACACCTTC. Using reference TRBV2 and TRBJ1-2 for the parts outside the CDR3, the full variable domain is EPEVTQTPSHQVTQMGQEVILRCVPISNHLYFYWYRQILGQKVEFLVSFYNNEISEKSEIFDDQFSVERPDGSNFTLKIRSTKLEDSAMYFCASSEYSQDYGYTFGSGTRLTVV.

The sample holds a few counts of this clone. The chain carries TRBV2 and TRBJ2-3; D is unresolved. The CDR3 length is 13 residues. CDR1 and CDR2 from the germline V gene are SNHLY and FYNNEI. With 4 bases removed from V and 1 base from J, the gap between germline ends came to 6 bases. CDR3 nucleotides: TGTGCCAGCAGTGGTTCAGGCACAGATACGCAGTATTTT. This gives the protein CASSGSGTDTQYF.

This chain joins TRBV18 and TRBJ2-7; D is ambiguous. Per germline, CDR1 KGHSH and CDR2 LQKENI. This CDR3 is 14 amino acids long. Trimming pared 3 bases from V and 0 bases from J, leaving 9 bases between. The CDR3: CASSPNPSSYEQYF. The CDR3 DNA is TGTGCCAGCTCACCCAATCCCAGCTCCTACGAGCAGTACTTC.

V is TRBV11-2 and J is TRBJ1-1; D is perhaps TRBD1 (6 bases). V dropped 5 bases and J dropped 0 bases, with 13 bases sitting between them. Germline V gene lookup returns CDR1 SGHAT and CDR2 FQNNGV. The CDR3 extends over 15 amino acids. Here the CDR3 reads CASSLEGQMNTEAFF. In DNA, the CDR3 is TGTGCCAGCAGCCTCGAAGGACAGATGAACACTGAAGCTTTCTTT.

The chain joins TRBV6-5 to TRBJ1-1; 8 bases line up with TRBD1. This CDR3 has 14 residues. The germline V gene has CDR1 MNHEY and CDR2 SVGAGI. V gave up 2 bases and J gave up 4 bases; unmatched junction bases: 3. This chain's CDR3 is CASSYTRGLTEAFF. CDR3 in DNA: TGTGCCAGCAGTTACACCAGGGGGCTCACTGAAGCTTTCTTT.

The V and J genes are TRBV5-8 and TRBJ2-1; 8 nucleotides agree with TRBD2. From germline, CDR1 is SGHTS and CDR2 YDEGEE. J lost 5 bases, V lost 5 bases, and 9 bases had no gene match. The CDR3 contains 15 residues. The DNA for the CDR3 is TGTGCCAGCAGAGGGCGGGGGGCAGTAGACAATGAGCAGTTCTTC. Protein: CASRGRGAVDNEQFF.

The chain employs TRBV9 and TRBJ1-2; D uncertain. The CDR3 is 14 residues long. CDR1 is SGDLS and CDR2 is YYNGEE in the germline V gene. The ends were cut back, 0 bases at V and 4 bases at J, with 10 bases in the middle. The CDR3 DNA reads TGTGCCAGCAGCGTAGGTCGAGCAGGCTATGGCTACACCTTC. Encoded protein: CASSVGRAGYGYTF.

The chain employs TRBV7-2 and TRBJ1-4, with D unclear. The germline V gene encodes CDR1 SGHTA and CDR2 FQGNSA. The germline V and J ends were trimmed by 3 bases and 7 bases, with 9 bases remaining between them. The CDR3 totals 13 residues. CDR3 loop: CASSLPESEKLFF. The DNA for the CDR3 is TGTGCCAGCAGCTTGCCGGAGAGTGAAAAACTGTTTTTT.